The 9 T cell receptor beta chains below come from one sample, sequenced in a study of T-cell reconstitution after alpha-beta-depleted transplantation in children. Molecular barcoding with unique molecular identifiers was used for the TCRbeta library. In TCRdb, the PCR reads were re-called with MiXCR into one record per CDR3 protein. The sample has fewer than 400,000 distinct CDR3 sequences; just over 20% are singletons. The source was PBMCs from the stem cell graft donor, collected from the stem cell graft. The source of these receptors is a human donor who donated a stem cell graft to a child with acute myeloid leukemia.

The chain has TRBV6-2 or TRBV6-3 and TRBJ2-3; 9 positions agree with TRBD1. The V segment lost 4 bases and the J segment 4 bases; nucleotides outside the gene matches: 3. CDR1 MNHEY and CDR2 SVGEGT come from the germline V gene. The CDR3 contains 14 residues. The CDR3 here is CASSSGQGADTQYF. CDR3 in DNA: TGTGCCAGCAGTTCGGGACAGGGAGCAGATACGCAGTATTTT.

This chain uses TRBV5-6 with TRBJ2-5; D might be TRBD1 or TRBD2, each matching 5 bases. Trimming stripped 4 bases from V and 5 bases from J, with 24 bases between. The CDR3 covers 17 residues. Germline CDR1 is SGHDT and CDR2 is YYEEEE. The CDR3 is CASSPFWWGRGLETQYF. The CDR3 DNA reads as TGTGCCAGCAGCCCTTTTTGGTGGGGGAGAGGGCTTGAGACCCAGTACTTC.

The V call is TRBV29-1, the J call TRBJ1-1, with D possibly TRBD1 on 6 matching bases. Germline V CDR1 and CDR2: SQVTM, ANQGSEA. CDR3 length: 12 residues. With 6 bases removed from V and 1 base from J, the gap between germline ends came to 9 bases. CDR3: CSVQGQNTEAFF. For the CDR3, the DNA is TGCAGCGTGCAGGGACAGAACACTGAAGCTTTCTTT.

This clonotype was found a few times. The rearrangement joins TRBV29-1 to TRBJ2-1; 7 nucleotides match TRBD2. The ends lost 4 bases at V and 2 bases at J; junction bases unmatched: 8. Germline V gene lookup returns CDR1 SQVTM and CDR2 ANQGSEA. The CDR3 is 15 amino acids. CDR3 sequence (DNA): TGCAGCGTTGGATGGCGGGAGAGTCCCTACAATGAGCAGTTCTTC. Translated: CSVGWRESPYNEQFF.

CDR3 sequence reads: CASSLRANTGELFF. The CDR3 DNA is TGTGCCAGCAGTCTCCGAGCGAACACCGGGGAGCTGTTTTTT. The genes are TRBV28 and TRBJ2-2; the D is unclear. The CDR3 sequence is 14 residues long. CDR1 and CDR2 from the germline V gene are MDHEN and SYDVKM. V lost 5 bases and J 0 bases, leaving 7 bases between the germline ends.

This clonotype has more than one count but fewer than ten. The rearrangement links TRBV5-1 to TRBJ2-7; perhaps TRBD1 as D (6 bases). The CDR3 runs 12 residues. Germline CDR1 SGHRS, CDR2 YFSETQ. The germline V and J ends were trimmed by 7 bases and 3 bases, with 11 bases remaining between them. The chain's CDR3 is CASQGSDYEQYF. The CDR3 nucleotides read TGCGCCAGCCAGGGGTCGGACTACGAGCAGTACTTC.

This clonotype showed up just once. V gene TRBV3-1 combines with J gene TRBJ2-1, with D unclear. The ends were cut back, 1 base at V and 8 bases at J, with 12 bases in the middle. The CDR3 extends over 14 amino acids. CDR1 is LGHDT and CDR2 is YNNKEL in the germline V gene (reference sequence). DNA for the CDR3: TGTGCCAGCAGCCAAGTACCCCTGGTTTATGAGCAGTTCTTC. Encoded protein: CASSQVPLVYEQFF.

This clonotype was found many times. This chain links TRBV20-1 with TRBJ1-1, with TRBD1 identical over 8 bases. This CDR3 region has 13 residues. Germline loops: CDR1 DFQATT, CDR2 SNEGSKA (reference sequence). The trim removed 3 bases at V and 5 bases at J, leaving 5 bases unmatched. DNA of the CDR3: TGCAGTGCTAGCGGACAGGGACGTACTGAAGCTTTCTTT. It codes for CSASGQGRTEAFF.

This clonotype showed up many times. The chain uses TRBV4-3 and TRBJ2-1; no definite D call. The CDR3 is 17 amino acids. Germline V lookup: CDR1 LGHNA, CDR2 YSLEER. Between the trimmed V and J ends, which lost 0 bases and 1 base, there was a span of 13 bases. CDR3 residues: CASSQELRAGSYNEQFF. CDR3 sequence (DNA): TGCGCCAGCAGCCAAGAATTGCGAGCTGGGTCCTACAATGAGCAGTTCTTC.